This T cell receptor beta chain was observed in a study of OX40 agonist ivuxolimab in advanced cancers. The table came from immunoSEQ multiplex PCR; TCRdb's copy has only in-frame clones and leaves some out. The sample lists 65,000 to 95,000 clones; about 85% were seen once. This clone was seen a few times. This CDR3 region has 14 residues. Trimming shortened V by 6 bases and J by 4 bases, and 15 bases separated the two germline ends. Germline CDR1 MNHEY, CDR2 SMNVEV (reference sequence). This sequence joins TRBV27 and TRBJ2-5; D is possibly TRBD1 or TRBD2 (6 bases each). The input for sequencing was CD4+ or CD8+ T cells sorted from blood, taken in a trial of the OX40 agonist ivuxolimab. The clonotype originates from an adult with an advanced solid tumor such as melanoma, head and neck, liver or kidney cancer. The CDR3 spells CASSSLSGAETQYF. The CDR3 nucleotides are TGTGCCAGCAGCTCCCTCTCGGGGGCAGAGACCCAGTACTTC.